The source of this T cell receptor beta chain is a study of cytomegalovirus exposure and HLA in healthy donors. CDR1 is SGHRS and CDR2 is YFSETQ in the germline V gene. CDR3 length equals 13 residues. V gave up 4 bases and J gave up 8 bases, with 13 bases separating them. Primers included in the PCR were 60 Vbeta and 13 Jbeta primers. Profiling relied on immunoSEQ multiplex PCR, and the TCRdb table lists in-frame clones only, not all of them. Of about 31,000 clones listed, approximately 61% are singletons. Notes on the study in general: Most TCR sequences were rare, but some public TCRs occurred in many donors. Later analysis identified a missense DCLRE1C variant that was linked to TCR beta V- and J-gene trimming.

Regarding this clone: Its cognate antigen is unknown.

Sequenced input: PBMCs. The chain recombines TRBV5-1 with TRBJ2-1, with D unclear. This TCR derives from a man aged 45-60 years in good health and CMV-seropositive. The CDR3: CASSPPNGDEQFF. CDR3 DNA: TGCGCCAGCAGCCCCCCAAACGGAGATGAGCAGTTCTTC.